These 2 T cell receptor beta chains originate from one sample sequenced in a study of PD-1 blockade in classical Hodgkin lymphoma. TCRdb keeps only in-frame clones here, not all; method: immunoSEQ multiplex PCR. Among more than 30,000 clones listed, 80% to 90% were seen once. Every patient experienced relapse after autologous stem cell transplantation, and brentuximab vedotin exposure varied. Sample: peripheral blood mononuclear cells (PBMCs), taken before the second cycle of nivolumab. These TCRs come from a human donor with classical Hodgkin lymphoma.

The rearrangement links TRBV23-1 to TRBJ2-1; TRBD1 might be the D (7 bases). TRBV23-1 is annotated as an ORF whose role is uncertain. The CDR3 consists of 15 residues. The V and J ends lost 8 bases and 7 bases respectively, with 21 bases between them. The CDR3 DNA follows: TGCGCCAGCGCCCGGGGACAGCCTCGGGGGAATGAGCAGTTCTTC. Protein: CASARGQPRGNEQFF.

This chain uses TRBV30 with TRBJ1-6, with D possibly TRBD1 on 5 matching bases. This CDR3 has 16 amino acids. V shed 3 bases and J shed 7 bases, with 19 bases lying between them. The germline V gene encodes CDR1 GTSNPN and CDR2 SVGIG (reference sequence). The CDR3: CAWRTSVGTGNSPLHF. Here the CDR3 DNA reads TGTGCCTGGAGGACCTCCGTAGGGACCGGGAATTCACCCCTCCACTTT.